One and the same sample provided the 25 T cell receptor beta chains below, sequenced in a study of OX40 agonist ivuxolimab in advanced cancers. Using immunoSEQ multiplex PCR, the repertoire was profiled, and TCRdb retains in-frame clones only, with some absent. The repertoire holds about 60,000 clones, 70% to 90% seen once, with approximately 12% in the top ten. Sequenced material: CD4+ or CD8+ T cells sorted from blood, taken in a trial of the OX40 agonist ivuxolimab. These receptors all come from an adult with an advanced solid tumor such as melanoma, head and neck, liver or kidney cancer.

This clone was detected only once. The V and J genes are TRBV5-4 and TRBJ1-2, with a weak D call TRBD1 (6 bases). V was cut by 0 bases and J by 3 bases, with 12 bases left in between. In germline, CDR1 is SGHNT, CDR2 YYREEE (reference sequence). The CDR3 sequence is 15 residues long. CDR3 sequence reads: CASSLGTEADYGYTF. Written as DNA, the CDR3 is TGTGCCAGCAGCTTGGGGACAGAGGCGGACTATGGCTACACCTTC.

V usage is TRBV10-1 and J usage is TRBJ2-3, with D perhaps matching TRBD1 or TRBD2 (6 bases each). Germline V lookup: CDR1 WNHNN, CDR2 SYGVQD (reference sequence). CDR3 length: 20 residues. Trimming took off 3 bases at V and 0 bases at J, with 25 bases between the two ends. The CDR3 reads CASSDRLVGGHHPSTDTQYF. The DNA for the CDR3 is TGCGCCAGCAGTGACCGGCTAGTGGGGGGCCACCATCCTAGCACAGATACGCAGTATTTT.

The rearrangement links TRBV11-2 to TRBJ2-7; perhaps D is TRBD1 or TRBD2 (5 bases each). Germline V gives CDR1 SGHAT, CDR2 FQNNGV. The CDR3 loop spans 12 amino acids. Between the trimmed V and J ends, which lost 7 bases and 5 bases, there was a span of 12 bases. The CDR3 protein is CASTLRGDEQYF. For the CDR3, the DNA is TGTGCCAGCACCCTAAGGGGAGACGAGCAGTACTTC.

The V gene is TRBV19, the J gene TRBJ2-6, with 8 bases identical to TRBD1. Germline values: CDR1 LNHDA, CDR2 SQIVND (reference sequence). Trimming at V came to 3 bases and at J to 2 bases, leaving 3 bases not matched to a gene. The CDR3 loop spans 16 amino acids. The CDR3 coding sequence is TGTGCCAGTAGTATCGCAGGGGGCACTGGGGCCAACGTCCTGACTTTC. This gives the protein CASSIAGGTGANVLTF.

The J gene is TRBJ2-5, the V gene TRBV9, with D unclear. The V and J ends lost 0 bases and 3 bases respectively, with 9 bases between them. CDR1 SGDLS and CDR2 YYNGEE come from the germline V gene. The CDR3 spans 14 residues. This CDR3 reads CASSVAGRKETQYF. The DNA of the CDR3 is TGTGCCAGCAGCGTAGCGGGCAGAAAAGAGACCCAGTACTTC.

This chain links TRBV9 with TRBJ2-1; D is perhaps TRBD2 (7 bases). Germline CDR1 is SGDLS and CDR2 is YYNGEE. This CDR3 has 16 residues. V shed 0 bases and J shed 4 bases, with 14 bases lying between them. The CDR3 DNA reads as TGTGCCAGCAGCGTAGGGACTAGTAGGGGGTACAATGAGCAGTTCTTC. It is translated as CASSVGTSRGYNEQFF.

This rearrangement joins TRBV27 to TRBJ2-2; a possible D gene is TRBD1 (6 bases). The CDR3 sequence is 13 residues long. The V end was cut by 10 bases, the J end by 3 bases, with 12 bases between. Germline V gene data show CDR1 as MNHEY and CDR2 as SMNVEV (reference sequence). The CDR3 here is CATLQGYTGELFF. The CDR3 nucleotides are TGTGCCACCTTACAGGGCTACACCGGGGAGCTGTTTTTT.

This clone has more than one count but fewer than ten. This specimen includes other DNA sequences encoding the same CDR3. This chain connects TRBV5-6 to TRBJ2-7; 8 bases are shared with TRBD1. V dropped 0 bases and J dropped 0; count of bases not matched to a gene: 2. Germline values: CDR1 SGHDT, CDR2 YYEEEE. The CDR3 is 15 amino acids. For the CDR3, the DNA is TGTGCCAGCAGCTTGGAACAGGGGGTCTCCTACGAGCAGTACTTC. Translation gives CASSLEQGVSYEQYF.

The chain carries TRBV6-5 and TRBJ1-2, with TRBD1 identical over 9 bases. There are 14 residues in the CDR3. V was clipped by 7 bases and J by 6 bases; unmatched bases: 9. From germline, CDR1 is MNHEY and CDR2 SVGAGI. CDR3 DNA: TGTGCCAGCAACGTGGGGACAGGGCCTCATGGCTACACCTTC. It yields the protein CASNVGTGPHGYTF.

The chain has TRBV9 and TRBJ1-1, with 7 bases matching TRBD1. Germline V gene lookup returns CDR1 SGDLS and CDR2 YYNGEE. Germline trimming cut 2 bases from V and 4 bases from J; bases unmatched to any gene: 2. This CDR3 has 13 amino acids. The CDR3 nucleotides are TGTGCCAGCAGCGTCCAGGGGGGCACTGAAGCTTTCTTT. Its protein product is CASSVQGGTEAFF.

V gene TRBV7-9 combines with J gene TRBJ1-3; D uncertain. Trimming stripped 4 bases from V and 0 bases from J, with 7 bases between. Germline assignment: CDR1 SEHNR and CDR2 FQNEAQ (reference sequence). The CDR3 sequence is 14 residues long. The CDR3 DNA reads TGTGCCAGCAGCTACGACCCCTCTGGAAACACCATATATTTT. Translation gives CASSYDPSGNTIYF. The full variable domain, with the rest looked up from reference TRBV7-9 and TRBJ1-3, is DTGVSQNPRHKITKRGQNVTFRCDPISEHNRLYWYRQTLGQGPEFLTYFQNEAQLEKSRLLSDRFSAERPKGSFSTLEIQRTEQGDSAMYLCASSYDPSGNTIYFGEGSWLTVV.

The chain has TRBV6-5 and TRBJ2-1; D possibly corresponds to TRBD1 (5 bases). The CDR3 spans 13 residues. Germline CDR1 is MNHEY and CDR2 is SVGAGI. The V gene lost 2 bases and the J gene lost 10 bases, with 12 bases spanning the gap. CDR3 amino acids: CASSYRQLGEQFF. CDR3 in DNA: TGTGCCAGCAGTTACAGACAGTTGGGCGAGCAGTTCTTC.

The V gene is TRBV28, the J gene TRBJ2-5; 13 positions agree with TRBD2. Germline CDR1 MDHEN, CDR2 SYDVKM. The CDR3 length is 15 residues. The J segment lost 7 bases and the V segment lost 7 bases, leaving 9 bases of the junction unmatched. The DNA of the CDR3 is TGTGCCAGCATTGCCGGGACTAGCGGGGCGTGGACCCAGTACTTC. It specifies CASIAGTSGAWTQYF. Full variable domain (rest looked up from reference TRBV28 and TRBJ2-5): DVKVTQSSRYLVKRTGEKVFLECVQDMDHENMFWYRQDPGLGLRLIYFSYDVKMKEKGDIPEGYSVSREKKERFSLILESASTNQTSMYLCASIAGTSGAWTQYFGPGTRLLVL.

This rearrangement joins TRBV9 to TRBJ2-5, with a possible D match to TRBD1 (5 bases). This CDR3 region has 16 residues. Per the germline V gene, CDR1 is SGDLS and CDR2 is YYNGEE. V was cut by 4 bases and J by 5 bases, with 21 bases left in between. The CDR3 region is CASSISWARARETQYF. The DNA of the CDR3 is TGTGCCAGCAGCATCAGCTGGGCCAGGGCTAGGGAGACCCAGTACTTC.

This chain connects TRBV6-5 to TRBJ2-1; TRBD1 matches 7 bases. The CDR3 runs to 11 residues. Germline CDR1 and CDR2: MNHEY and SVGAGI. V shed 6 bases, J shed 15 bases, and the junction held 8 bases outside the gene matches. DNA of the CDR3: TGTGCCAGCAGGCAGGGGGTTGTTCTGTTCTTC. Its protein is CASRQGVVLFF.

V gene TRBV7-9 combines with J gene TRBJ2-5; D may correspond to TRBD1 or TRBD2 (6 bases each). The last part of the DNA fits TRBJ2-7 better; the J call may be wrong. Germline V lookup: CDR1 SEHNR, CDR2 FQNEAQ (reference sequence). The CDR3 totals 14 residues. CDR3 in amino acids: CASSLPGATYEQYF. The CDR3 DNA reads TGTGCCAGCAGCTTACCGGGGGCCACCTACGAGCAGTACTTC.

The chain combines TRBV2 with TRBJ1-2; possible D gene TRBD1, 5 bases. The length of the CDR3 is 17 residues. Trimming took 5 bases from V and 9 from J, leaving 28 bases between them. CDR1 is SNHLY and CDR2 is FYNNEI in the germline V gene. The CDR3 sequence is CASSPPGSLDRWGSYTF. The CDR3 nucleotides are TGTGCCAGCAGTCCACCGGGATCTTTAGACCGGTGGGGGAGCTACACCTTC.

The chain recombines TRBV5-6 with TRBJ1-6; perhaps TRBD1 as D (6 bases). The CDR3 length is 15 residues. Germline values: CDR1 SGHDT, CDR2 YYEEEE. Trimming left V 2 bases short and J 3 bases short, with 9 bases between. For the CDR3, the DNA is TGTGCCAGCAGCTTACCGGGACACTATAATTCACCCCTCCACTTT. Residues: CASSLPGHYNSPLHF. Drawing the rest from reference TRBV5-6 and TRBJ1-6, the complete variable domain is DAGVTQSPTHLIKTRGQQVTLRCSPKSGHDTVSWYQQALGQGPQFIFQYYEEEERQRGNFPDRFSGHQFPNYSSELNVNALLLGDSALYLCASSLPGHYNSPLHFGNGTRLTVT.

This chain connects TRBV9 to TRBJ2-5, with D unresolved. V was clipped by 4 bases and J by 3 bases, with 13 bases between them. Germline V CDR1 and CDR2: SGDLS, YYNGEE. This CDR3 region has 14 residues. The CDR3 DNA follows: TGTGCCAGCAGCCCACCTCCGGGCGAAGAGACCCAGTACTTC. Amino acids: CASSPPPGEETQYF.

This chain links TRBV4-3 with TRBJ2-7, with D possibly being TRBD2 (6 bases). Trimming took 0 bases from V and 3 from J, leaving 15 bases between them. CDR3 size: 16 residues. Germline V gene sequence: CDR1 LGHNA, CDR2 YSLEER. The CDR3 bases are TGCGCCAGCAGCCAAGATCGCGGGGTTGGGGGCTACGAGCAGTACTTC. Residues: CASSQDRGVGGYEQYF.

This rearrangement joins TRBV7-9 to TRBJ2-1; maybe TRBD2 (5 bases). The germline V gene encodes CDR1 SEHNR and CDR2 FQNEAQ (reference sequence). The germline V and J ends were trimmed by 6 bases and 4 bases, with 7 bases remaining between them. The CDR3 extends over 12 amino acids. CDR3 sequence: CASSWEYNEQFF. The CDR3 bases are TGTGCCAGCAGTTGGGAGTACAATGAGCAGTTCTTC.

The rearrangement links TRBV7-9 to TRBJ1-2, with TRBD1 matching over 8 bases. Per the germline V gene, CDR1 is SEHNR and CDR2 is FQNEAQ (reference sequence). CDR3 length: 16 residues. V lost 1 base and J lost 2; bases outside the gene matches: 6. The DNA for the CDR3 is TGTGCCAGCAGCTTAGTTACAGGGGGTAGGAACTATGGCTACACCTTC. It codes for CASSLVTGGRNYGYTF.

V is TRBV6-6 and J is TRBJ2-7; maybe TRBD1 (5 bases). Trimming shortened V by 4 bases and J by 5 bases, and 9 bases separated the two germline ends. The CDR3 length is 12 residues. CDR1 and CDR2 from the germline V gene are MNHNY and SVGAGI (reference sequence). The CDR3 DNA follows: TGTGCCAGCAGTTCGACAGTAGACGAGCAGTACTTC. Translation gives CASSSTVDEQYF.

The chain uses TRBV5-1 and TRBJ2-7; 7 nucleotides agree with TRBD1. CDR3 length equals 13 residues. CDR1 is SGHRS and CDR2 is YFSETQ in the germline V gene. Trimming cost V 4 bases and J 2 bases; bases outside gene matches: 3. The CDR3 here is CASSEGAPYEQYF. The CDR3, as DNA: TGCGCCAGCAGCGAGGGGGCCCCCTACGAGCAGTACTTC.

Notes on this clone: Other DNA sequences in the same sample also yield this CDR3. The V gene is TRBV7-9, the J gene TRBJ2-7; D may be TRBD1 (6 bases). CDR1 is SEHNR, CDR2 FQNEAQ, per germline (reference sequence). V shed 5 bases and J shed 4 bases, with 12 bases lying between them. CDR3 size: 13 residues. This CDR3 reads CASSPPQGYEQYF. The CDR3 DNA reads as TGTGCCAGCAGCCCGCCCCAGGGGTACGAGCAGTACTTC.